The rows below give T cell receptor beta chains drawn from one sample of a study of cytomegalovirus exposure and HLA in healthy donors. Clones were read by immunoSEQ multiplex PCR, and TCRdb kept only the in-frame ones, dropping some. Of 95,000 to 100,000 clones listed, around four fifths were seen once; the top ten hold approximately 4%. What was sequenced was PBMCs. Receptor source: a female donor in good health and CMV-seropositive. Each CDR3 is given without its conserved first and last residue. D genes are given only for firm matches.

j_call d_call v_call cdr3_aa
TRBJ2-7 TRBD2 TRBV4-2 ASSQGALAGGYEQY
TRBJ2-7 . TRBV29-1 SVQGSVPTYEQY
TRBJ2-7 . TRBV19 ASSIGVGSSYEQY
TRBJ1-5 . TRBV4-1 ASSPQGGAGNQPQH
TRBJ1-3 . TRBV5-5 ASSLRVGPNTIY
TRBJ1-1 TRBD1 TRBV30 AWSVGGSTEAF
TRBJ2-3 TRBD2 TRBV7-2 ASSLLAGEGDTQY
TRBJ2-7 . TRBV10-3 AISGTSNYYEQY
TRBJ2-7 . TRBV5-1 ASSLAGAPAYEQY
TRBJ2-1 . TRBV5-1 ASSLDSTWDEQF
TRBJ2-7 TRBD1 TRBV28 ASSYGTGYEQY
TRBJ1-4 . TRBV6-6 ASSYERRGLNEKLF
TRBJ1-5 . TRBV19 ASSMWAEYQPQH
TRBJ2-5 . TRBV2 ASPYDGEVETQY
TRBJ2-5 . TRBV29-1 SASNQETQY
TRBJ2-2 . TRBV19 ASSMLGANTGELF
TRBJ1-5 TRBD1 TRBV5-1 ASSVGQGHQPQH
TRBJ1-2 . TRBV7-9 ASSLEGAYGYT
TRBJ2-7 . TRBV7-9 ASRQGVYEQY
TRBJ2-7 TRBD2 TRBV28 ASSSGLAGGFTSSRPY
TRBJ2-1 TRBD2 TRBV15 ATSRGGLAGELLHGEQF
TRBJ2-3 . TRBV7-6 ASSSKLVTDTQY
TRBJ2-1 TRBD2 TRBV6-4 ASSPQREDNQDEQF
TRBJ2-1 TRBD2 TRBV28 ASSSGTSGRVNEQF
. . TRBV20-1 SIHEQY
TRBJ2-1 . TRBV30 AWREGRSYTEQF